The clone carrying this TCR beta chain was seen only a few times. Its ends do not fully match the called genes, so a read error is possible. The record originates from a study of molecular identifiers for immune sequencing clone quantification. The CDR3 contains 16 residues. Germline CDR1 and CDR2: SEHNR and FQNEAQ (reference sequence). TCRdb ran MiXCR on the PCR reads and lists one entry per CDR3 protein. This sample yields some 65,000 distinct CDR3 sequences, of which less than 20% are seen a single time; 1.5% to 1.8% belongs to the top ten. The sequencing sample was made of naive CD8+ T cells from blood, with Jurkat cell RNA spiked in. Subset given: FACS-sorted CD8+CD4-CCR7+CD45RA+ naive T cells. This sequence was found in a human donor in good health. Some libraries in this study had Jurkat cell RNA spiked in. The J gene is TRBJ2-5, the V gene TRBV7-9, with a possible D match to TRBD2 (5 bases). CDR3 sequence: CASSFWGAPMEETRYF. In nucleotides, the CDR3 is TGTGCCAGCAGCTTTTGGGGAGCCCCGATGGAAGAGACCCGGTACTTC.